Below, 22 T cell receptor beta chains from the same sample are listed, as sequenced in a study of CD8 T cells in ankylosing spondylitis. Study outcomes and limitations: A motif of 7 to 9 highly homologous TCR beta variants was seen as apparently characteristic of ankylosing spondylitis blood.

One entry per CDR3 protein results from TCRdb running MiXCR on the 5' RACE reads. Here the sample spans around 220,000 distinct CDR3 sequences, roughly 18% being singletons. Their antigens are not known. The specimen was blood, either unsorted or a sorted T cell fraction (not recorded which). These receptor sequences come from a male donor with ankylosing spondylitis.

V is TRBV7-9 and J is TRBJ2-1; 7 bases agree with TRBD1. The CDR3 runs to 17 residues. Germline loops: CDR1 SEHNR, CDR2 FQNEAQ (reference sequence). V was clipped by 5 bases and J by 0 bases; unmatched bases: 10. The CDR3 sequence is CASSTNRGSDSYNEQFF. In DNA form, the CDR3 reads TGTGCCAGCAGCACCAACAGGGGTTCGGACTCCTACAATGAGCAGTTCTTC.

The sample holds many counts of this clonotype. The chain combines TRBV5-1 with TRBJ1-2; D gene ambiguous. The CDR3 consists of 15 residues. Trimming took off 0 bases at V and 1 base at J, with 10 bases between the two ends. Germline assignment: CDR1 SGHRS and CDR2 YFSETQ. In nucleotides, the CDR3 is TGCGCCAGCAGCTTGGATGCCACTCTTAACTATGGCTACACCTTC. The encoded protein is CASSLDATLNYGYTF.

This clonotype was picked up a small number of times. The genes are TRBV3-1 and TRBJ2-1; D unresolved. The germline gives CDR1 LGHDT, CDR2 YNNKEL (reference sequence). Trimming removed 0 bases at V and 9 bases at J, with 21 bases between. The CDR3 has 17 amino acids. CDR3 nucleotides: TGTGCCAGCAGCCAAGATCAAGGGAAGGTATTAGCTGGTGAGCAGTTCTTC. It yields the protein CASSQDQGKVLAGEQFF.

In this sample, this clonotype turned up many times. The J gene is TRBJ1-1, the V gene TRBV4-1; the D is unclear. Trimming stripped 4 bases from V and 1 base from J, with 16 bases between. Per germline, CDR1 MGHRA and CDR2 YSYEKL. This CDR3 is built from 16 residues. The CDR3: CASSPFLGGRNTEAFF. CDR3 DNA sequence: TGCGCCAGCAGCCCCTTTTTAGGAGGGAGGAACACTGAAGCTTTCTTT.

This clonotype has only a few counts. The chain has TRBV7-2 and TRBJ2-3, with TRBD2 identical over 7 bases. J lost 10 bases, V lost 1 base, and 5 bases had no gene match. Germline CDR1 SGHTA, CDR2 FQGNSA. The CDR3 has 13 residues. The CDR3 DNA follows: TGTGCCAGCAGCTTAGAGGTAGCGGGCCCGCAGTATTTT. Encoded protein: CASSLEVAGPQYF.

A few counts support this clonotype. The chain couples TRBV3-1 to TRBJ1-1; TRBD1 might be the D (5 bases). Germline V CDR1 and CDR2: LGHDT, YNNKEL (reference sequence). CDR3 length: 14 amino acids. Trimming cost V 0 bases and J 3 bases, with 8 bases left between them. The CDR3 is CASSQEPRDTEAFF. The CDR3 region has the DNA TGTGCCAGCAGCCAAGAGCCCAGGGACACTGAAGCTTTCTTT.

V and J are TRBV10-3 and TRBJ2-3, with a weak D call TRBD1 (6 bases). V lost 5 bases, J lost 0 bases, and 9 bases lay in between. The germline V gene encodes CDR1 ENHRY and CDR2 SYGVKD. The CDR3 runs to 14 residues. CDR3: CAISPGHSTDTQYF. The CDR3 nucleotides read TGTGCCATCAGTCCGGGACACAGCACAGATACGCAGTATTTT.

This clonotype was observed a handful of times. V is TRBV6-2 or TRBV6-3 and J is TRBJ2-1; the D is unclear. V dropped 2 bases and J dropped 9 bases, with 8 bases sitting between them. The CDR3 is 12 amino acids. The V gene's germline CDR1 is MNHEY and CDR2 SVGEGT. Here the CDR3 DNA reads TGTGCCAGCAGTTACCCCTTTCTTGAGCAGTTCTTC. This gives the protein CASSYPFLEQFF.

In its sample, this clonotype was seen many times. The V gene is TRBV12-3 or TRBV12-4, the J gene TRBJ1-5; TRBD1 matches at 10 bases. Losses at the gene ends were 5 bases for V and 0 bases for J; bases not matched to a gene: 7. This CDR3 is 17 amino acids long. CDR3 sequence reads: CASSPGTGVYSNQPQHF. Here the CDR3 DNA reads TGTGCCAGCAGTCCGGGGACAGGGGTTTATAGCAATCAGCCCCAGCATTTT.

The sample holds a few counts of this clonotype. The genes are TRBV5-1 and TRBJ2-2; tentative D call: TRBD2 (5 bases). The V end was cut by 7 bases, the J end by 3 bases, with 16 bases between. Germline values: CDR1 SGHRS, CDR2 YFSETQ. CDR3 length equals 15 residues. For the CDR3, the DNA is TGCGCCAGCGGGAGCGGAGAAAGTGACACCGGGGAGCTGTTTTTT. As protein: CASGSGESDTGELFF.

The gene calls are TRBV2 and TRBJ2-7; a possible D gene is TRBD1 (5 bases). The CDR3 sequence is 13 residues long. CDR1 is SNHLY, CDR2 FYNNEI, per germline. Trimming removed 7 bases at V and 2 bases at J, with 12 bases between. The CDR3 sequence: CASNQGWAYEQYF. CDR3 DNA: TGTGCCAGCAACCAGGGTTGGGCCTACGAGCAGTACTTC.

CDR3 sequence: CASSYLGGAGQPQHF. CDR3 in DNA: TGTGCCAGCAGTTACTTGGGGGGGGCAGGTCAGCCCCAGCATTTT. The chain recombines TRBV6-2 or TRBV6-3 with TRBJ1-5; D might be TRBD1 (6 bases). Trimming shortened V by 1 base and J by 6 bases, and 13 bases separated the two germline ends. This CDR3 is 15 amino acids long. The germline gives CDR1 MNHEY, CDR2 SVGEGT.

This clonotype was seen a few times. The rearrangement uses TRBV12-3 or TRBV12-4 and TRBJ1-2; TRBD1 is a possible D gene (6 bases). The V and J ends lost 5 bases and 3 bases respectively, with 22 bases between them. The CDR3 contains 17 residues. The CDR3 bases are TGTGCCAGCAGTCGCGTACAGGGAGAACTATTCGACTATGGCTACACCTTC. Encoded protein: CASSRVQGELFDYGYTF.

This clonotype was seen a handful of times. The chain recombines TRBV11-2 with TRBJ2-1; 8 bases align to TRBD2. Germline CDR1 and CDR2: SGHAT and FQNNGV. The V gene end was trimmed by 1 base and the J gene end by 0 bases; junction bases not matched to a gene: 8. CDR3 length equals 18 residues. For the CDR3, the DNA is TGTGCCAGCAGCTTAGGGGGACTAGGCTGGAGCTCCTACAATGAGCAGTTCTTC. This gives the protein CASSLGGLGWSSYNEQFF.

The chain couples TRBV18 to TRBJ2-3; 8 bases are a match to TRBD2. Germline V gene sequence: CDR1 KGHSH, CDR2 LQKENI. V was pared by 0 bases and J by 4 bases, with 0 bases of the junction left unmatched. This CDR3 contains 14 residues. The CDR3, as DNA: TGTGCCAGCTCACCACCAGCGGGGGCAGATACGCAGTATTTT. Its translation is CASSPPAGADTQYF.

This clonotype was found a few times. J is TRBJ1-2 and V is TRBV27; no firm D call. This CDR3 contains 16 residues. V lost 7 bases and J 4 bases, leaving 22 bases between the germline ends. The germline V gene encodes CDR1 MNHEY and CDR2 SMNVEV (reference sequence). The CDR3 sequence is CASTPTGYVRSYGYTF. CDR3 sequence (DNA): TGTGCCAGCACTCCTACCGGGTACGTTAGGAGCTATGGCTACACCTTC.

The chain recombines TRBV4-2 with TRBJ1-2; D is unresolved. The germline V and J ends were trimmed by 4 bases and 4 bases, with 13 bases remaining between them. CDR1 is LGHNA and CDR2 is YNFKEQ in the germline V gene. There are 14 residues in the CDR3. The CDR3 coding sequence is TGTGCCAGCAGCCCGGAGAGCAGTGCCTATGGCTACACCTTC. Amino acids: CASSPESSAYGYTF.

This clonotype was counted only a few times. V usage is TRBV5-1 and J usage is TRBJ1-1; D not resolved. Germline CDR1 SGHRS, CDR2 YFSETQ. This CDR3 is 13 amino acids long. Trimming took 2 bases from V and 6 from J, leaving 11 bases between them. The DNA for the CDR3 is TGCGCCAGCAGCTTTTACAGTTTATCTGAAGCTTTCTTT. This encodes CASSFYSLSEAFF.

J is TRBJ1-1 and V is TRBV6-2 or TRBV6-3; D not certain. The CDR3 totals 13 residues. Germline V gives CDR1 MNHEY, CDR2 SVGEGT. Trimming stripped 2 bases from V and 4 bases from J, with 8 bases between. The CDR3 sequence: CASSYDTLTEAFF. As DNA, the CDR3 is TGTGCCAGCAGTTACGACACCCTCACTGAAGCTTTCTTT.

This chain links TRBV28 with TRBJ2-2; 7 bases map to TRBD1. Germline V gene lookup returns CDR1 MDHEN and CDR2 SYDVKM. The CDR3 loop spans 18 amino acids. V gave up 5 bases and J gave up 6 bases; unmatched junction bases: 18. CDR3 in amino acids: CASSRDRVLRSWAGELFF. The DNA for the CDR3 is TGTGCCAGCAGTCGTGACAGGGTATTAAGGAGTTGGGCCGGGGAGCTGTTTTTT.

This clonotype was found a few times. V is TRBV4-2 and J is TRBJ2-2; D may match TRBD1 or TRBD2 (6 bases each). In germline, CDR1 is LGHNA, CDR2 YNFKEQ. Trimming removed 0 bases at V and 2 bases at J, with 16 bases between. The CDR3 length is 18 residues. As DNA, the CDR3 is TGTGCCAGCAGCCAAGAAGGTTCGGGGGACATTAACACCGGGGAGCTGTTTTTT. Its protein product is CASSQEGSGDINTGELFF.

The gene calls are TRBV6-1 and TRBJ1-4; 12 bases map to TRBD1. CDR3 length: 15 residues. CDR1 and CDR2 from the germline V gene are MNHNS and SASEGT. The ends lost 6 bases at V and 8 bases at J; junction bases unmatched: 7. CDR3 protein: CASRDPGTGGEKLFF. For the CDR3, the DNA is TGTGCCAGCAGAGATCCGGGGACAGGGGGCGAAAAACTGTTTTTT.